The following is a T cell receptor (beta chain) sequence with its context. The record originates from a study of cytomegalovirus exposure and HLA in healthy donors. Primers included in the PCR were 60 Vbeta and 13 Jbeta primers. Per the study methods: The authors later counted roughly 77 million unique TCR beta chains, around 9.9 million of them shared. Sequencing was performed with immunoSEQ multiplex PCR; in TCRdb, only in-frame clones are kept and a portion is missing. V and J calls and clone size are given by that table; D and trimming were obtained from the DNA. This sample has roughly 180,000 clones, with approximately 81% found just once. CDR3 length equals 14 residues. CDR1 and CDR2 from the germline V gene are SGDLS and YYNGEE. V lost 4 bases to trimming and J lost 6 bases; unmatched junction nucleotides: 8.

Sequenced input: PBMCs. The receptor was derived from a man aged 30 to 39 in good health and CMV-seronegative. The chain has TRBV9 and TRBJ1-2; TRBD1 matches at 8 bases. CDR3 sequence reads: CASSPGQGGDGYTF. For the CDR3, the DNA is TGTGCCAGCAGCCCCGGACAGGGAGGGGATGGCTACACCTTC.